The T cell receptor (beta chain) under discussion was sequenced for a study of a mutant IDH1 vaccine in newly diagnosed glioma. The CDR3 is 13 residues long. Germline assignment: CDR1 SNHLY and CDR2 FYNNEI. The sample's time point: week 5, during vaccination. A single vaccine dose contained 300 ug of mutant IDH1 20-mer peptide, and topical imiquimod was used with it. New WHO grade 3 or 4 IDH1-mutant, ATRX-lost astrocytomas were present in all donors. This clone has only one observation. The antigen remains undetermined. Profiling relied on immunoSEQ multiplex PCR, and the TCRdb table lists in-frame clones only, not all of them. Altogether tens of thousands of clones are present, 91% being singletons, with the ten largest covering 0.56%.

This TCR came from a woman aged 45 to 65 with glioma. The gene calls are TRBV2 and TRBJ2-5, with 10 nucleotides matching TRBD1. The J call may be mistaken, given a closer DNA end match to TRBJ2-7. Here the sequenced sample was PBMCs, taken from a glioma patient whose treatment included an IDH1 peptide vaccine. The CDR3 nucleotides are TGTGCCAGCAGGGGGACAGGGGCCTACGAGCAGTACTTC. This codes for CASRGTGAYEQYF.